The 9 T cell receptor beta chains below come from one sample, sequenced in a study of OX40 agonist ivuxolimab in advanced cancers. The assay was immunoSEQ multiplex PCR, and TCRdb's table has in-frame clones only and misses some. The table includes some 40,000 clones, less than 95% detected once. The specimen comprised CD4+ or CD8+ T cells sorted from blood, sampled in a trial of the OX40 agonist ivuxolimab. The receptors shown here come from an adult with an advanced solid tumor such as melanoma, head and neck, liver or kidney cancer.

This chain connects TRBV10-3 to TRBJ2-2; 11 bases fit TRBD2. Germline lookup yields CDR1 ENHRY and CDR2 SYGVKD. Trimming took 10 bases from V and 7 from J; bases not matched to a gene: 11. The CDR3 covers 15 residues. The CDR3 protein is CATSTSGSWGGELFF. The CDR3 nucleotides are TGTGCCACCTCAACTAGCGGGAGTTGGGGCGGGGAGCTGTTTTTT.

The chain recombines TRBV11-3 with TRBJ1-2; D ambiguous. CDR1 is SGHNT, CDR2 YENEEA, per germline. Trimming removed 4 bases from V and 8 bases from J, with 11 bases in between. This CDR3 spans 12 amino acids. CDR3 coding DNA: TGTGCCAGCAGCTCTGGTGGGTCCGGCTACACCTTC. Its translation: CASSSGGSGYTF.

This chain links TRBV30 with TRBJ2-3; D not resolved. This CDR3 has 16 amino acids. The ends were cut back, 1 base at V and 0 bases at J, with 14 bases in the middle. Germline loops: CDR1 GTSNPN, CDR2 SVGIG (reference sequence). This chain's CDR3 is CAWSADGFPSTDTQYF. CDR3 in DNA: TGTGCCTGGAGTGCGGACGGATTCCCCAGCACAGATACGCAGTATTTT.

CDR3 DNA: TGTGCCAGCAGCCTAAGACCAGCCTACGAGCAGTACTTC. Translated, it gives CASSLRPAYEQYF. The chain links TRBV6-1 to TRBJ2-7, with D uncertain. Germline CDR1 reads MNHNS; CDR2 reads SASEGT. Between the trimmed V and J ends, which lost 6 bases and 2 bases, there was a span of 11 bases. The CDR3 runs 13 residues.

This clone was seen a handful of times. The chain links TRBV19 to TRBJ1-5; D gene unclear. This CDR3 spans 13 amino acids. Germline CDR1 is LNHDA and CDR2 is SQIVND (reference sequence). V lost 8 bases, J lost 3 bases, and 11 bases lay in between. The CDR3 sequence is CASQDGHNQPQHF. The CDR3 nucleotides read TGTGCCAGTCAGGACGGGCACAATCAGCCCCAGCATTTT.

The genes are TRBV7-9 and TRBJ1-1; the D is unclear. The CDR3 totals 12 residues. Germline loops: CDR1 SEHNR, CDR2 FQNEAQ (reference sequence). Trimming shortened V by 6 bases and J by 10 bases, and 15 bases separated the two germline ends. This CDR3 is CASRRGLDGAFF. In DNA, the CDR3 is TGTGCCAGCAGACGCGGACTGGACGGAGCTTTCTTT. Full variable domain (rest looked up from reference TRBV7-9 and TRBJ1-1): DTGVSQNPRHKITKRGQNVTFRCDPISEHNRLYWYRQTLGQGPEFLTYFQNEAQLEKSRLLSDRFSAERPKGSFSTLEIQRTEQGDSAMYLCASRRGLDGAFFGQGTRLTVV.

V and J are TRBV2 and TRBJ2-7; 10 bases align to TRBD2. Germline CDR1 is SNHLY and CDR2 is FYNNEI. V trimming: 8 bases; J trimming: 2 bases; junction bases outside the gene matches: 9. The CDR3 contains 15 residues. The CDR3 sequence: CASAEGAGGPYEQYF. The CDR3 DNA follows: TGTGCCAGCGCCGAGGGAGCGGGAGGGCCCTACGAGCAGTACTTC. Together with reference TRBV2 and TRBJ2-7, the CDR3 gives the full variable domain: EPEVTQTPSHQVTQMGQEVILRCVPISNHLYFYWYRQILGQKVEFLVSFYNNEISEKSEIFDDQFSVERPDGSNFTLKIRSTKLEDSAMYFCASAEGAGGPYEQYFGPGTRLTVT.

This clone has only a few counts. The chain recombines TRBV6-1 with TRBJ2-2, with TRBD2 matching 7 bases. The germline gives CDR1 MNHNS, CDR2 SASEGT. V lost 1 base to trimming and J lost 5 bases; unmatched junction nucleotides: 4. This CDR3 comprises 15 residues. CDR3 DNA sequence: TGTGCCAGCAGTGAAGTGGGGGGAGGGACCGGGGAGCTGTTTTTT. This sequence encodes CASSEVGGGTGELFF.

This chain uses TRBV7-6 with TRBJ1-1, with D perhaps matching TRBD1 (5 bases). The length of the CDR3 is 15 residues. The germline CDR1 and CDR2 sequences are SGHVS and FNYEAQ. The V and J ends lost 4 bases and 5 bases respectively, with 17 bases between them. CDR3 DNA sequence: TGTGCCAGCAGCTCCGACGGGACGGGGGGGACTGAAGCTTTCTTT. Amino acids: CASSSDGTGGTEAFF.